This T cell receptor beta chain was found in a study of glioma-infiltrating T cells. General study points: CDR3 overlap between tissue and blood was very small.

Amplification of TCR alpha and beta CDR3 regions from RNA used iRepertoire nested multiplex PCR. Each CDR3 protein gets one entry after TCRdb re-called the multiplex PCR reads with MiXCR. The sample has fewer than 200,000 distinct CDR3 sequences, over 40% seen once. Germline assignment: CDR1 ENHRY and CDR2 SYGVKD. This CDR3 contains 12 residues. To note about this clonotype: What it binds is unknown. One end of the junction varies from germline; a read error may be responsible.

The V gene is TRBV10-3, the J gene TRBJ1-1, with D uncertain. What was sequenced was glioma tissue, nonneoplastic brain tissue, or PBMCs (not recorded which). The sequence was collected from a human donor with low-grade glioma or glioblastoma, undergoing nonglioma brain surgery, or in good health (not recorded which). Here the CDR3 reads CAISQSRPEAFF. The CDR3 DNA is TGTGCCATCAGTCAGTCGCGCCCTGAAGCTTTCTTT.